This is a list of T cell receptor beta chains from one sample in a study of cytomegalovirus exposure and HLA in healthy donors. Profiled with immunoSEQ multiplex PCR; TCRdb holds only in-frame clones, not every one. The table has 99,000 or so clones, approximately 14% seen once. Sequencing used PBMCs. All receptors come from a female donor in good health and CMV-seronegative. CDR3s include the opening cysteine and the closing phenylalanine or tryptophan.

14 TRBV6-5 CASSSRSYNSPLHF
15 TRBV29-1 CSVARGGQSTDTQYF
15 TRBV2 CASSFDTYSNQPQHF
14 TRBV6-1 CASSPRGAGETQYF
11 TRBV29-1 CSVVMFEKLFF
16 TRBV5-1 CASSYGTSGSSYEQYF
18 TRBV10-3 CAISESLGSGGFGDTQYF
13 TRBV27 CASSLGREETQYF
17 TRBV11-2 CASSRPGRDRDFYEQYF
16 TRBV19 CASSISLGEAAYGYTF
14 TRBV5-6 CASSLGQGGDGYTF
16 TRBV29-1 CSVEGALAGGQDTQYF
13 TRBV2 CASSSANTGELFF
14 TRBV29-1 CSVDPTGASYEQYF
13 TRBV30 CAWSSGARYEQYF
12 TRBV11-2 CASRGRGGEAFF
16 TRBV5-1 CASSVARTSVNNEQFF
15 TRBV29-1 CSVLGLAGPYNEQFF
15 TRBV6-5 CASSYSTPRRVPQYF
14 TRBV30 CAWSVVVAGVEQYF
14 TRBV11-2 CASSLHQGGNGYTF
18 TRBV30 CAWSVLVGQGVSGYGYTF
14 TRBV5-6 CASSWTRNNSPLHF
13 TRBV28 CASSSPAYSEAFF
15 TRBV4-1 CASSQEGGRVGGYTF
15 TRBV25-1 CASSELGSTNEKLFF
15 TRBV19 CASNPGDYSNQPQHF
14 TRBV9 CASSVSQGDQPQHF
18 TRBV5-5 CASSFPATTGGGNQPQHF
20 TRBV4-3 CASSQEHQEAGGPGTDTQYF
13 TRBV28 CASSLIREETQYF
15 TRBV7-9 CASSFLVEGARGYTF
16 TRBV7-6 CASSTGQPNSGNTIYF